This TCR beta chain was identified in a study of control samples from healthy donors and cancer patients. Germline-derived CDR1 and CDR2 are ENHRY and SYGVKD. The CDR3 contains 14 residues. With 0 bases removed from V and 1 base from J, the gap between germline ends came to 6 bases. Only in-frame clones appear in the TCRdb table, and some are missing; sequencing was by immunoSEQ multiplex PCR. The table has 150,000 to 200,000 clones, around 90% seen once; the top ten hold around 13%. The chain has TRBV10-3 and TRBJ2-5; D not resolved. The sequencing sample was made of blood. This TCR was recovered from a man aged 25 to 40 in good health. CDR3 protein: CAISESVTQETQYF. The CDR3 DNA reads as TGTGCCATCAGTGAGTCGGTGACCCAAGAGACCCAGTACTTC.